The 17 T cell receptor beta chains presented below share a single source sample, sequenced in a study of blood T cell repertoires in COVID-19. TCRdb's copy holds only in-frame clones and misses some; the assay was immunoSEQ multiplex PCR. Of about 150,000 clones in the sample, about 89% were seen once. Material: peripheral blood. These receptors originate from a man in his sixties with active or convalescent COVID-19.

V gene TRBV24-1 combines with J gene TRBJ1-1; 9 nucleotides agree with TRBD1. The CDR3 is 13 residues long. V shed 10 bases, J shed 1 base, and the junction held 3 bases outside the gene matches. Per germline, CDR1 KGHDR and CDR2 SFDVKD. CDR3 sequence reads: CATEQGANTEAFF. The CDR3 coding sequence is TGTGCCACAGAACAGGGGGCGAACACTGAAGCTTTCTTT.

A single count supports this clone. The chain links TRBV7-2 to TRBJ2-3, with 8 bases aligning to TRBD1. J was trimmed by 2 bases and V by 5 bases; bases with no gene match: 15. Germline V gene lookup returns CDR1 SGHTA and CDR2 FQGNSA. This CDR3 is 18 amino acids long. This chain's CDR3 is CASSNSWFGTGSTDTQYF. CDR3 nucleotides: TGTGCCAGCAGCAACTCTTGGTTCGGGACAGGATCCACAGATACGCAGTATTTT. The whole variable domain, filled in from reference TRBV7-2 and TRBJ2-3, reads GAGVSQSPSNKVTEKGKDVELRCDPISGHTALYWYRQSLGQGLEFLIYFQGNSAPDKSGLPSDRFSAERTGGSVSTLTIQRTQQEDSAVYLCASSNSWFGTGSTDTQYFGPGTRLTVL.

The chain carries TRBV5-5 and TRBJ1-3, with D possibly being TRBD1 (6 bases). The germline V and J ends were trimmed by 2 bases and 4 bases, with 10 bases remaining between them. This CDR3 comprises 14 residues. Germline lookup yields CDR1 SGHKS and CDR2 YYEKEE (reference sequence). CDR3 protein: CASSFQDRGNTIYF. The CDR3 bases are TGTGCCAGCAGCTTTCAGGACAGAGGAAACACCATATATTTT.

Details on this clone: This sample also contains other DNA sequences that code for the same CDR3. The CDR3 here is CASSPGTSGYEQYF. The DNA of the CDR3 is TGTGCCAGCTCACCGGGGACTAGCGGATACGAGCAGTACTTC. The chain joins TRBV18 to TRBJ2-7; 11 bases match TRBD2. V shed 3 bases and J 4 bases; nucleotides not matched to a gene: 2. The length of the CDR3 is 14 residues. Germline V gives CDR1 KGHSH, CDR2 LQKENI.

The J gene is TRBJ2-3, the V gene TRBV24-1, with 10 bases that match TRBD2. Germline CDR1 is KGHDR and CDR2 is SFDVKD. Losses at the gene ends were 1 base for V and 6 bases for J; bases not matched to a gene: 12. This CDR3 region has 18 residues. The CDR3 reads CATSDLRLASGGRDTQYF. DNA of the CDR3: TGTGCCACCAGTGATTTACGACTGGCTAGCGGGGGTAGGGATACGCAGTATTTT.

The rearrangement joins TRBV10-3 to TRBJ1-6; 7 positions match TRBD1. CDR1 is ENHRY, CDR2 SYGVKD, per germline. CDR3 length: 14 residues. The V segment lost 5 bases and the J segment 5 bases; nucleotides outside the gene matches: 3. The CDR3 coding sequence is TGTGCCATCAGTTCCGGGACAGATAATTCACCCCTCCACTTT. Residues: CAISSGTDNSPLHF.

The chain employs TRBV5-5 and TRBJ1-2, with D uncertain. Germline V lookup: CDR1 SGHKS, CDR2 YYEKEE (reference sequence). This CDR3 comprises 14 residues. V was shortened by 4 bases and J by 0 bases, with 10 bases between the two germline ends. The CDR3 is CASSPGWANYGYTF. The CDR3 region has the DNA TGTGCCAGCAGCCCGGGTTGGGCTAACTATGGCTACACCTTC.

The rearrangement uses TRBV2 and TRBJ1-5, with D possibly TRBD1 on 5 matching bases. CDR3 length: 14 amino acids. Per germline, CDR1 SNHLY and CDR2 FYNNEI. The V gene lost 4 bases and the J gene lost 5 bases, with 12 bases spanning the gap. CDR3 DNA sequence: TGTGCCAGCAGTGTTCAGTGGGGGGATCAGCCCCAGCATTTT. This encodes CASSVQWGDQPQHF.

The chain employs TRBV15 and TRBJ1-3; D remains ambiguous. V was shortened by 0 bases and J by 16 bases, with 13 bases between the two germline ends. Germline lookup yields CDR1 LNHNV and CDR2 YYDKDF (reference sequence). The CDR3 length is 12 residues. The CDR3 DNA reads as TGTGCCACCAGCAGAGATCGGCGAGAGGTGTATTTT. Its protein is CATSRDRREVYF.

The table lists this clone with a few counts. This chain connects TRBV15 to TRBJ2-2, with 14 nucleotides matching TRBD2. The ends lost 3 bases at V and 6 bases at J; junction bases unmatched: 0. This CDR3 spans 15 amino acids. Germline-derived CDR1 and CDR2 are LNHNV and YYDKDF (reference sequence). The CDR3 loop reads CATSRGLAGAGELFF. For the CDR3, the DNA is TGTGCCACCAGCAGGGGACTAGCGGGAGCCGGGGAGCTGTTTTTT.

This chain joins TRBV20-1 and TRBJ2-5; maybe TRBD1 (6 bases). The CDR3 is 11 residues long. V was cut by 6 bases and J by 4 bases, with 9 bases left in between. Germline values: CDR1 DFQATT, CDR2 SNEGSKA (reference sequence). CDR3: CSARQVETQYF. CDR3 bases: TGCAGTGCGAGACAGGTAGAGACCCAGTACTTC.

The V call is TRBV5-6, the J call TRBJ2-2, with 10 positions matching TRBD1. With 7 bases clipped from V and 6 bases from J, the junction kept 9 bases outside the gene matches. Per germline, CDR1 SGHDT and CDR2 YYEEEE. The length of the CDR3 is 15 residues. CDR3: CASGTRDRGPGELFF. DNA for the CDR3: TGTGCCAGCGGTACCCGGGACAGGGGACCCGGGGAGCTGTTTTTT.

The chain employs TRBV18 and TRBJ2-3, with 7 bases identical to TRBD2. The V segment lost 0 bases and the J segment 4 bases; nucleotides outside the gene matches: 1. CDR1 KGHSH and CDR2 LQKENI come from the germline V gene. This CDR3 spans 14 amino acids. The CDR3 sequence is CASSPPGGADTQYF. CDR3 DNA: TGTGCCAGCTCACCACCGGGGGGGGCAGATACGCAGTATTTT.

This rearrangement joins TRBV5-4 to TRBJ1-2, with D unclear. The CDR3 has 12 amino acids. Germline V gene sequence: CDR1 SGHNT, CDR2 YYREEE (reference sequence). Trimming cost V 3 bases and J 7 bases, with 10 bases left between them. CDR3 sequence reads: CASSSAVLGYTF. DNA for the CDR3: TGTGCCAGCAGCTCAGCGGTTCTTGGCTACACCTTC.

The V call is TRBV11-2, the J call TRBJ1-2; TRBD1 matches at 8 bases. Germline CDR1 reads SGHAT; CDR2 reads FQNNGV. The CDR3 consists of 14 residues. V trimming: 5 bases; J trimming: 4 bases; junction bases outside the gene matches: 6. The chain's CDR3 is CASSLLGQGYGYTF. CDR3 DNA: TGTGCCAGCAGCCTACTTGGACAGGGCTATGGCTACACCTTC.

The rearrangement joins TRBV25-1 to TRBJ1-2; 8 bases are a match to TRBD1. Germline V gene lookup returns CDR1 MGHDK and CDR2 SYGVNS. The CDR3 runs to 15 residues. Unmatched junction bases numbered 5, after V lost 1 base and J lost 4 bases. CDR3 residues: CASSELTGGVYGYTF. The CDR3, as DNA: TGTGCCAGCAGTGAATTAACAGGGGGAGTCTATGGCTACACCTTC.

The gene calls are TRBV27 and TRBJ1-6; D not resolved. V lost 3 bases and J 9 bases, leaving 12 bases between the germline ends. Germline V lookup: CDR1 MNHEY, CDR2 SMNVEV (reference sequence). The CDR3 length is 14 residues. CDR3 in DNA: TGTGCCAGCAGTTTCCCGGGGTCGGTTTCACCCCTCCACTTT. This translates into CASSFPGSVSPLHF.